This passage covers 20 T cell receptor beta chains from one sample sequenced in a study of CXCR3-negative and CXCR3-positive naive CD8 T cells. UMI labels and 5' RACE were used to prepare the TRB cDNA libraries. After re-calling the 5' RACE reads, TCRdb lists one entry per CDR3 protein, DNA absent. This table lists 70,000 to 95,000 distinct CDR3 sequences. The sequenced sample was naive CXCR3- CD8+ T cells from blood. Subset in this sample: CD45RO-CCR7+CD27+CD95- naive CD8+ T cells lacking CXCR3 (TNR3-). These receptors came from a human donor in good health. Some clones in this sample may be carry-over from other donors' samples.

The genes are TRBV29-1 and TRBJ2-4. The CDR3 has 14 residues. Germline V gene lookup returns CDR1 SQVTM and CDR2 ANQGSEA. This chain's CDR3 is CSVVLRVRRDIQYF. The full variable domain, completed using reference TRBV29-1 and TRBJ2-4, is SAVISQKPSRDICQRGTSLTIQCQVDSQVTMMFWYRQQPGQSLTLIATANQGSEATYESGFVIDKFPISRPNLTFSTLTVSNMSPEDSSIYLCSVVLRVRRDIQYFGAGTRLSVL.

The chain is built from TRBV29-1 and TRBJ1-2; TCRdb names TRBD1, which stays unverified in the absence of DNA. The CDR3 covers 16 residues. CDR1 SQVTM and CDR2 ANQGSEA come from the germline V gene. The CDR3 sequence: CSVVQGLTIANYGYTF.

The CDR3 sequence: CASSLVSTDTQYF. The chain is built from TRBV27 and TRBJ2-3. This CDR3 is 13 amino acids long. Per germline, CDR1 MNHEY and CDR2 SMNVEV (reference sequence).

The chain couples TRBV6-1 to TRBJ2-1. CDR1 and CDR2 (germline): MNHNS, SASEGT. This CDR3 is 11 amino acids long. CDR3 region: CASRQFNEQFF.

V is TRBV7-6 and J is TRBJ2-7; there is no DNA to check the TCRdb D call of TRBD1. The germline gives CDR1 SGHVS, CDR2 FNYEAQ. This CDR3 is built from 17 residues. This CDR3 reads CASSSPKGEVSSYEQYF.

The chain couples TRBV11-2 to TRBJ2-1. The CDR3 consists of 15 residues. The germline V gene has CDR1 SGHAT and CDR2 FQNNGV. CDR3 residues: CASSLDQSSYNEQFF.

The chain employs TRBV10-1 and TRBJ1-2. The CDR3 totals 13 residues. Germline-derived CDR1 and CDR2 are WNHNN and SYGVQD (reference sequence). The CDR3 here is CASSEDVDYGYTF.

The chain is built from TRBV5-1 and TRBJ2-7; TCRdb lists TRBD1, though no DNA is available to test this call. In germline, CDR1 is SGHRS, CDR2 YFSETQ. CDR3 size: 13 residues. The CDR3 loop reads CASTPLGRDEQYF.

This chain uses TRBV12-3 or TRBV12-4 with TRBJ1-1; TCRdb's D gene call, TRBD1, goes unchecked for lack of DNA. The length of the CDR3 is 13 residues. The CDR3 reads CASSYTGGTEAFF.

The chain joins TRBV24-1 to TRBJ2-1; TCRdb indicates TRBD2, and absent DNA this call remains unverified. The CDR3 length is 15 residues. The germline V gene has CDR1 KGHDR and CDR2 SFDVKD. The CDR3 sequence: CATSDRDSGRNEQFF.

The chain uses TRBV7-9 and TRBJ2-2; TCRdb lists TRBD1, though no DNA is available to test this call. The CDR3 loop spans 16 amino acids. Germline lookup yields CDR1 SEHNR and CDR2 FQNEAQ (reference sequence). The CDR3 reads CASSRTGSSNTGELFF.

V usage is TRBV28 and J usage is TRBJ2-5; the D gene TCRdb calls, TRBD1, cannot be checked with no DNA. CDR3 length: 16 amino acids. CDR1 and CDR2 (germline): MDHEN, SYDVKM. The CDR3 loop is CASSRWAGVMEETQYF.

The J gene is TRBJ1-2, the V gene TRBV27; TCRdb's assignment of TRBD1 cannot be checked, as there is no DNA. This CDR3 is built from 13 residues. Per germline, CDR1 MNHEY and CDR2 SMNVEV (reference sequence). The CDR3 here is CASSSGGGAGYTF.

The V and J genes are TRBV5-1 and TRBJ2-7; no DNA is available, so the TRBD1 call from TCRdb remains unchecked. CDR3 length equals 15 residues. CDR1 and CDR2 from the germline V gene are SGHRS and YFSETQ. This CDR3 reads CASSPAGTWGDEQYF.

The gene calls are TRBV15 and TRBJ1-1; TCRdb picks TRBD1, but there is no DNA to check that call. This CDR3 has 15 amino acids. Germline V gives CDR1 LNHNV, CDR2 YYDKDF (reference sequence). CDR3: CATSRDAGMWTEAFF.

The chain's CDR3 is CASSQDWTGAGGWYNEQFF. J is TRBJ2-1 and V is TRBV4-2; TCRdb indicates TRBD2, and absent DNA this call remains unverified. The CDR3 sequence is 19 residues long. CDR1 LGHNA and CDR2 YNFKEQ come from the germline V gene.

The chain joins TRBV11-3 to TRBJ2-3; the TRBD1 assignment by TCRdb is unverifiable without DNA. This CDR3 spans 15 amino acids. Looked up from germline, CDR1 is SGHNT and CDR2 is YENEEA. Here the CDR3 reads CASSAMGQGINTQYF.

The chain combines TRBV20-1 with TRBJ2-3. CDR3 length equals 13 residues. CDR1 DFQATT and CDR2 SNEGSKA come from the germline V gene (reference sequence). The CDR3 sequence is CSGRESGTDTQYF.

The chain is built from TRBV7-3 and TRBJ2-7. Germline V gene data show CDR1 as SGHTA and CDR2 as FQGTGA. The CDR3 runs 14 residues. The CDR3 here is CASSLTGSGYEQYF.

V gene TRBV7-6 combines with J gene TRBJ2-1; TCRdb's D call, TRBD1, is unchecked because there is no DNA. The CDR3 loop spans 15 amino acids. The germline gives CDR1 SGHVS, CDR2 FNYEAQ. The CDR3 spells CASSWGTGVQETQYF.